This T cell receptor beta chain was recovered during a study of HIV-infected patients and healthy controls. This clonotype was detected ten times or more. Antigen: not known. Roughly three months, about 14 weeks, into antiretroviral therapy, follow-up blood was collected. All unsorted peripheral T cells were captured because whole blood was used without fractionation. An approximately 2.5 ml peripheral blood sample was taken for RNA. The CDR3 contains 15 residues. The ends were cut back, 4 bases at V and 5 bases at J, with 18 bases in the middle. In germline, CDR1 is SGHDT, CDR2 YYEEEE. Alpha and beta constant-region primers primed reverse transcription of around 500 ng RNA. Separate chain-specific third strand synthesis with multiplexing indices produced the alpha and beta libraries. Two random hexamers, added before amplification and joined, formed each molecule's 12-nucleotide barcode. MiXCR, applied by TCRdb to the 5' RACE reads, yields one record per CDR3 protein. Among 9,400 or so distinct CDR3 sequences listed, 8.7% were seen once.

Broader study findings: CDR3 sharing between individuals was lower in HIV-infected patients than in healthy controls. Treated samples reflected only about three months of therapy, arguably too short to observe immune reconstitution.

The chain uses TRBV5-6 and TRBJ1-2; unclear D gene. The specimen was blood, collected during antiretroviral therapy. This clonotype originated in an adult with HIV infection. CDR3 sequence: CASSAWTQDGYGYTF. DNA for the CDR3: TGTGCCAGCAGCGCCTGGACCCAAGATGGTTATGGCTACACCTTC.